This T cell receptor (beta chain) emerged from a study of identical twins (dated by TCRdb to the mid-2010s). Some background on the complete study: To test whether fetal clonotypes persist, the study used deep sequencing on TCR alpha and beta repertoires from monozygotic twins, unrelated adults of various ages, and cord blood. To rule out contamination, the twin experiments were replicated at different times with different library preparation protocols. The full study reports these points: Invariant T cells such as MAIT and iNKT could partly confound zero-insertion analyses, though diverse VJ usage argued against this for most clonotypes. Abundant cord blood beta clonotypes had fewer insertions, young adult naive repertoires showed a similar but weaker trend, and memory repertoires showed no such trend. Because the same donors could not be followed over many years, conclusions were based on cross-sectional statistical analysis. Recombination models systematically underestimated out-of-frame TCR alpha sharing in monozygotic twins but agreed with sharing between unrelated individuals. Excess twin sharing in beta out-of-frame sequences was weaker because fewer shared sequences lowered the signal-to-noise ratio. Compared with coincidental sharing between unrelated individuals, out-of-frame TCR alpha sequences shared between twins had an excess of sequences with low generation probability.

The germline V gene (reference sequence) specifies PRHDT as CDR1 and FYEKMQ as CDR2. V lost 8 bases and J lost 6 bases, and the count of bases not matched to a germline gene is 18. CDR3 length: 16 amino acids, cysteine to phenylalanine. Just CDR3 DNA is preserved here, 48 bases in frame from base 1. The library was generated by 5' RACE. The instrument was an Illumina HiSeq 2000. A universal primer binding site was introduced by template switching, and a unique molecular identifier was present in the final cDNA, enabling accurate counting of TCR cDNA molecules. First-strand cDNA for TCR alpha and beta chains was synthesized from specific primers in the conserved constant-segment region. Each cDNA library was double barcoded, with a SMART-Mk sample barcode plus Illumina barcodes, to control for contamination. Two successive PCR steps introduced TruSeq adapter sequences along with Illumina sample barcodes. The Illumina HiSeq platform was used with custom primers to sequence TCR alpha and beta cDNA libraries. The study's processing was this. MiGEC was used to process raw reads and extract unique molecular identifiers, and MiXCR was used to find CDR3 positions. For each individual, recombination models were inferred using an EM algorithm with the repgenHMM and IGoR tools. The tcR package in R was used for shared clonotype analysis, with sharing normalized by the product of cloneset sizes. To study raw recombination free of thymic and clonal selection effects, out-of-frame nonproductive sequences were analyzed. TCRdb reprocessed the public reads (quality trimming at Q25 with fastp, clone calling with MiXCR) and kept in-frame beta chains. Rows are combined by CDR3 protein, so each entry shows the most common genes and DNA. TCRdb assigned the V and J calls; the authors' analysis was not used. Within this sample are roughly 250,000 distinct CDR3 sequences, with approximately 7% of them counted one time only. The ten largest clones represent roughly 3.6% of the sample.

Every donor in the study was a healthy Caucasian. Three pairs of female monozygotic twins, all aged roughly 18 to 29 years, made up the twin cohort. Miltenyi CD45RO+ enrichment and human naive T-cell isolation kits were used to isolate memory (CD45RO+) and naive T cells from PBMC. This clonotype was counted many times. Its cognate antigen has yet to be identified. No much larger clone exists at a distance of one base, and base qualities are not known. The same data also went into a second study, on yellow fever vaccine responses in identical twins. The second study's paper adds: The authors reported that the T cell response to vaccination in identical twins appeared partly convergent and partly personalized. The study precisely tracked vaccine-responding T cell clones in identical twins.

Sequences were obtained from memory (CD45RO+) T cells sorted from blood. Per the publication, the cell subset or site label means: CD45RO+ enriched T cells. This TCR was sampled from a woman aged 18-29 years in good health. Recombination linked TRBV13 to TRBJ2-7, and 8 junctional nucleotides match TRBD2. At the DNA level, the sequence is TGTGCCAGCTCCCAAAGCGGGGGTCTCGGAGGTGGCGAGCAGTACTTC. Its protein is CASSQSGGLGGGEQYF.